This entry is about one T cell receptor (beta chain). No antigen is known for it. The germline CDR1 and CDR2 sequences are SQVTM and ANQGSEA. The length of the CDR3 is 12 residues. V lost 6 bases, J lost 6 bases, and 12 bases lay in between. This sample is part of a study of shared clonotypes between healthy human individuals. Study results and caveats: Generation of non-shared clonotypes was less probable than generation of clonotypes shared by all four donors. Represented diversity (both genetic and exposure-history) was limited by the small number of donors.

The naive CD8 fraction comprised CD45RO-negative cells positively selected for CCR7 and excluded terminally differentiated effector memory CD45RA+ cells. Sorted subsets were amplified in replicate PCRs using approximately 0.2 ug DNA, 30,000 to 35,000 T cell genomes. Here immunoSEQ multiplex PCR was the method, and the copy in TCRdb shows in-frame clones only, minus some. The table includes around 1.9 million clones, 85% to 95% detected once. This chain connects TRBV29-1 to TRBJ1-5; maybe TRBD1 (6 bases). What was sequenced was naive CD8+ T cells from PBMCs. This receptor was obtained from a man between 18 and 29 years old in good health. Some clones in this sample may be carry-over from other donors' samples. The CDR3 DNA sequence: TGCAGCGTCCGGGACATCGGTCAGCCCCAGCATTTT. This encodes CSVRDIGQPQHF.